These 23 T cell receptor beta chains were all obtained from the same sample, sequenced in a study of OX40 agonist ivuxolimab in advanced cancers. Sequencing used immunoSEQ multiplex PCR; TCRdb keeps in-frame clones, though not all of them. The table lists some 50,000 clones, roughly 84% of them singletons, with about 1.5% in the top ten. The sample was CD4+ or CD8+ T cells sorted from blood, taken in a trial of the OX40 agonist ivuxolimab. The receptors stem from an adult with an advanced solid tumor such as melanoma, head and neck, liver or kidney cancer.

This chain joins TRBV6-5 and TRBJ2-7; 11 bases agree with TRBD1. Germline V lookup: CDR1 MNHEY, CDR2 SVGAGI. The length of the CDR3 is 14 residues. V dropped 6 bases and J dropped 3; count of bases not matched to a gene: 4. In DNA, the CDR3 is TGTGCCAGCAGCACCGGGACAGGGGGCTACGAGCAGTACTTC. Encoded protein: CASSTGTGGYEQYF.

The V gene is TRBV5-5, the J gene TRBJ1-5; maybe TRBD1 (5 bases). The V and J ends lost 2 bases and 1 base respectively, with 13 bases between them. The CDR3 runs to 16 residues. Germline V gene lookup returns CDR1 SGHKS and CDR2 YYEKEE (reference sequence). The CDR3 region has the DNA TGTGCCAGCAGCTTAAAAACAGACAGCAGCAATCAGCCCCAGCATTTT. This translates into CASSLKTDSSNQPQHF. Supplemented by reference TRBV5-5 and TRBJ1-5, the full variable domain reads DAGVTQSPTHLIKTRGQQVTLRCSPISGHKSVSWYQQVLGQGPQFIFQYYEKEERGRGNFPDRFSARQFPNYSSELNVNALLLGDSALYLCASSLKTDSSNQPQHFGDGTRLSIL.

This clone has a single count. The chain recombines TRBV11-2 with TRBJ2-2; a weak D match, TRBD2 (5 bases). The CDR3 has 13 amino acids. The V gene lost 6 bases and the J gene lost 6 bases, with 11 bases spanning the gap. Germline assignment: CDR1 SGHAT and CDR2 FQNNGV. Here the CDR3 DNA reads TGTGCCAGCAGGGGATACGGGGCCGGGGAGCTGTTTTTT. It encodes CASRGYGAGELFF. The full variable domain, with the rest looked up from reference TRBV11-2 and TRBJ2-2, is EAGVAQSPRYKIIEKRQSVAFWCNPISGHATLYWYQQILGQGPKLLIQFQNNGVVDDSQLPKDRFSAERLKGVDSTLKIQPAKLEDSAVYLCASRGYGAGELFFGEGSRLTVL.

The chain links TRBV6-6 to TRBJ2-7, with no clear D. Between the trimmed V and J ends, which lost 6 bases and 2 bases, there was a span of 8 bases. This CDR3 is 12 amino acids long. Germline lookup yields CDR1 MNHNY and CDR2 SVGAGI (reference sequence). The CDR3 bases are TGTGCCAGCAGCGGACCTACCTACGAGCAGTACTTC. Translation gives CASSGPTYEQYF.

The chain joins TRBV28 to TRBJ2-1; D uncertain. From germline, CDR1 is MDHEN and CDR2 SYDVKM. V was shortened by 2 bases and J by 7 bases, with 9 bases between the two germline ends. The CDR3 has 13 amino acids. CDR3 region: CASSLTFMNEQFF. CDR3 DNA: TGTGCCAGCAGTTTAACTTTTATGAATGAGCAGTTCTTC.

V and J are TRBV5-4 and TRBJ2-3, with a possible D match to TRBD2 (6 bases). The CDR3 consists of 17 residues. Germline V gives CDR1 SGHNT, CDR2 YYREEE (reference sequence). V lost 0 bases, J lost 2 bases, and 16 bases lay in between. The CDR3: CASSLVGGAGNTDTQYF. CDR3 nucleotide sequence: TGTGCCAGCAGCTTGGTTGGCGGGGCGGGGAACACAGATACGCAGTATTTT.

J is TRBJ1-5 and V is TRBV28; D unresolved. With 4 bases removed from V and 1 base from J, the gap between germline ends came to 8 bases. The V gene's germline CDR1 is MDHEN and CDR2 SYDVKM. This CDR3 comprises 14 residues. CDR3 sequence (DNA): TGTGCCAGCAGTTCGCCATCCAGCAATCAGCCCCAGCATTTT. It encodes CASSSPSSNQPQHF. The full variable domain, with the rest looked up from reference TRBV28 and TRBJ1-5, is DVKVTQSSRYLVKRTGEKVFLECVQDMDHENMFWYRQDPGLGLRLIYFSYDVKMKEKGDIPEGYSVSREKKERFSLILESASTNQTSMYLCASSSPSSNQPQHFGDGTRLSIL.

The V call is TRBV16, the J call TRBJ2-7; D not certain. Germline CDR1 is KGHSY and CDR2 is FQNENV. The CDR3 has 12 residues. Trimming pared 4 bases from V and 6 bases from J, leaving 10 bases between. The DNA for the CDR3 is TGTGCCAGCAGCCCGAGCGTCTCCGAGCAGTACTTC. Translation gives CASSPSVSEQYF. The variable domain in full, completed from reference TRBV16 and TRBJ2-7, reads GEEVAQTPKHLVRGEGQKAKLYCAPIKGHSYVFWYQQVLKNEFKFLISFQNENVFDETGMPKERFSAKCLPNSPCSLEIQATKLEDSAVYFCASSPSVSEQYFGPGTRLTVT.

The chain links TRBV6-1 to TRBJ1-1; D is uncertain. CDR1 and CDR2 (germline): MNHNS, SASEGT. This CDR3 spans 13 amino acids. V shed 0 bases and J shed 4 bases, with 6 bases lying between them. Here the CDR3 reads CASSEARSTEAFF. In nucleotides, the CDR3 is TGTGCCAGCAGTGAAGCTCGAAGCACTGAAGCTTTCTTT.

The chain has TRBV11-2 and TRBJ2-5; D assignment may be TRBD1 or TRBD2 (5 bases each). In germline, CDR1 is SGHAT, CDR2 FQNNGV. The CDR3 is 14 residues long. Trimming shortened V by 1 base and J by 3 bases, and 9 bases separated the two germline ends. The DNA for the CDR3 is TGTGCCAGCAGCTTAGGGGACGGGAAAGAGACCCAGTACTTC. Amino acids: CASSLGDGKETQYF.

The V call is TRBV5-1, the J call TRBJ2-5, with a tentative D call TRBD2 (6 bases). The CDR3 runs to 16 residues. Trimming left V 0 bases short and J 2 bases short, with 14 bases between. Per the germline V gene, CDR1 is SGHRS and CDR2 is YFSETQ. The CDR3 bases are TGCGCCAGCAGCTTGGTTGGTAGCGGTTCTCAAGAGACCCAGTACTTC. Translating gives CASSLVGSGSQETQYF. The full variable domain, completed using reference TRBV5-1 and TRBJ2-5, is KAGVTQTPRYLIKTRGQQVTLSCSPISGHRSVSWYQQTPGQGLQFLFEYFSETQRNKGNFPGRFSGRQFSNSRSEMNVSTLELGDSALYLCASSLVGSGSQETQYFGPGTRLLVL.

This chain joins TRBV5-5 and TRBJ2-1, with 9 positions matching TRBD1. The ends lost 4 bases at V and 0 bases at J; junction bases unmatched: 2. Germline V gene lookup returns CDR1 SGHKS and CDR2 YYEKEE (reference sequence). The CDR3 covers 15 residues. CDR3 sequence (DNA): TGTGCCAGCAGCCGGGGACAGGGCTCCTACAATGAGCAGTTCTTC. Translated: CASSRGQGSYNEQFF.

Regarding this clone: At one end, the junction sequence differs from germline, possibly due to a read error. The CDR3 sequence is CASSFIATGHSDF. The CDR3 bases are TGTGCCAGCAGTTTTATTGCGACTGGACACTCAGACTTC. This rearrangement joins TRBV28 to TRBJ2-7, with TRBD1 as a possible D gene (5 bases). The CDR3 sequence is 13 residues long. Germline V gene lookup returns CDR1 MDHEN and CDR2 SYDVKM.

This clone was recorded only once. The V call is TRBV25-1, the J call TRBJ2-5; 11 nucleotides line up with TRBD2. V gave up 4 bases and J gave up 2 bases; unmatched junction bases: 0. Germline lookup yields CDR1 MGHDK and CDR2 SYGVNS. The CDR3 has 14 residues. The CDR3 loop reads CASSVAGGQETQYF. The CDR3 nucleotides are TGTGCCAGCAGTGTAGCGGGGGGGCAAGAGACCCAGTACTTC.

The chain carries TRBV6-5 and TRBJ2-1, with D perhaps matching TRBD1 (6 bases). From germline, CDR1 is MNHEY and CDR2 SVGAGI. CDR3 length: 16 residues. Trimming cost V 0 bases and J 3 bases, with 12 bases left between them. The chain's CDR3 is CASSYSMDSNYNEQFF. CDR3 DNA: TGTGCCAGCAGTTACTCGATGGACAGCAACTACAATGAGCAGTTCTTC.

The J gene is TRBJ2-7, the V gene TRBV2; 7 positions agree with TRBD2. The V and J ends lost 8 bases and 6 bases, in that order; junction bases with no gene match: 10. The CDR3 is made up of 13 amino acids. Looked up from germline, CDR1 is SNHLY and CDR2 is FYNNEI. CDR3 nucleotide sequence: TGTGCCAGCCTAGGGAGGGCCCCTCTCGAGCAGTACTTC. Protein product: CASLGRAPLEQYF.

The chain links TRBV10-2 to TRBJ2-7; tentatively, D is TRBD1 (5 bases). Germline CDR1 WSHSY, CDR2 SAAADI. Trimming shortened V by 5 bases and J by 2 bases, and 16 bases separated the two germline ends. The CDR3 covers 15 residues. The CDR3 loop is CASSRSPGQTYEQYF. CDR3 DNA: TGCGCCAGCAGTCGTTCCCCAGGACAAACCTACGAGCAGTACTTC.

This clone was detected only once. The CDR3, as DNA: TGCGCCAGCAGCACGACATCAAACTATGGCTACACCTTC. Its translation: CASSTTSNYGYTF. The chain links TRBV5-1 to TRBJ1-2; D gene unclear. This CDR3 region has 13 residues. Looked up from germline, CDR1 is SGHRS and CDR2 is YFSETQ. With 4 bases removed from V and 2 bases from J, the gap between germline ends came to 9 bases.

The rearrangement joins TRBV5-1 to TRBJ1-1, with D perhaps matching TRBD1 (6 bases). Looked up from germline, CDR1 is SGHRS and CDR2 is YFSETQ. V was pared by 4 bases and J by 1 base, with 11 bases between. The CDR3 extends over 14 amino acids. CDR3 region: CASSPWTANTEAFF. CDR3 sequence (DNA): TGCGCCAGCAGCCCTTGGACAGCGAACACTGAAGCTTTCTTT.

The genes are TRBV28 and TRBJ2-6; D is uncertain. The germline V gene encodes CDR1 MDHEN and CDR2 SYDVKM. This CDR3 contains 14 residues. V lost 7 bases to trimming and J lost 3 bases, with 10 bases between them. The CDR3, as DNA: TGTGCCAGCAACCTGTACGGTGGGGCCAACGTCCTGACTTTC. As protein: CASNLYGGANVLTF.

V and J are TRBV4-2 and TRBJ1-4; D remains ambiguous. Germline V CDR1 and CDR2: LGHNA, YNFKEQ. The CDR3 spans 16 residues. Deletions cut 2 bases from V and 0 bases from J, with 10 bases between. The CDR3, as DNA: TGTGCCAGCAGCCAATCGAACAGAGCAACTAATGAAAAACTGTTTTTT. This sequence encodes CASSQSNRATNEKLFF.

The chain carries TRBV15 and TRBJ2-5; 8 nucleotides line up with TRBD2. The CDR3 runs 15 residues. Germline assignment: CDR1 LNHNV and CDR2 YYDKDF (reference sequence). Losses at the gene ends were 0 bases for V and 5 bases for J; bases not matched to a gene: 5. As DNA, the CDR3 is TGTGCCACCAGCAGAGATCGGTCTAGCGGGGAGACCCAGTACTTC. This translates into CATSRDRSSGETQYF.

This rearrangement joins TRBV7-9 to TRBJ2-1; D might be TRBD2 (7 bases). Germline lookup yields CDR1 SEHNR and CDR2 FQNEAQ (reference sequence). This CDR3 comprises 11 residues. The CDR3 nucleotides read TGTGCGGCGCGGGGAGGGGGTGAGCAGTTCTTC. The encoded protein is CAARGGGEQFF.